These 21 T cell receptor beta chains were sequenced from one sample in a study of blood T cells in healthy people across ages. With a J-beta primer mix and a sample-barcoded 5' primer, a second PCR ran 7 to 11 cycles. One entry per CDR3 protein results from TCRdb running MiXCR on the 5' RACE reads. The table lists around 800,000 distinct CDR3 sequences, roughly 50% of them singletons, with about 42% in the top ten. Sample: blood. The receptors shown here come from an elderly man in good health.

The chain links TRBV2 to TRBJ2-3, with 7 nucleotides matching TRBD2. Germline CDR1 reads SNHLY; CDR2 reads FYNNEI. The CDR3 sequence is 17 residues long. V gave up 7 bases and J gave up 14 bases; unmatched junction bases: 27. The CDR3 DNA follows: TGTGCCAGCATCTCTAGGGGAGGGGCACGAGCGCACAGATACGCGTATTTT. As protein: CASISRGGARAHRYAYF. Supplemented by reference TRBV2 and TRBJ2-3, the full variable domain reads EPEVTQTPSHQVTQMGQEVILRCVPISNHLYFYWYRQILGQKVEFLVSFYNNEISEKSEIFDDQFSVERPDGSNFTLKIRSTKLEDSAMYFCASISRGGARAHRYAYFGPGTRLTVL.

The chain carries TRBV6-1 and TRBJ2-7, with TRBD2 matching over 13 bases. This CDR3 is built from 15 residues. Germline V CDR1 and CDR2: MNHNS, SASEGT. After removal of 2 bases from V and 7 bases from J, the junction contained 5 bases not matched to a gene. This CDR3 is CASSETGLAGKEQYF. The CDR3 region has the DNA TGTGCCAGCAGTGAAACGGGACTAGCGGGAAAGGAGCAGTACTTC.

The chain links TRBV7-2 to TRBJ1-5; 8 nucleotides agree with TRBD1. The CDR3 loop spans 15 amino acids. Germline V gene lookup returns CDR1 SGHTA and CDR2 FQGNSA. The V gene end was trimmed by 0 bases and the J gene end by 6 bases; junction bases not matched to a gene: 4. In DNA, the CDR3 is TGTGCCAGCAGCTTAGCGACAGGGGTAGGTCAGCCCCAGCATTTT. This gives the protein CASSLATGVGQPQHF.

The CDR3 spells CASGEERELPDTQYF. CDR3 nucleotide sequence: TGTGCCAGCGGGGAGGAGCGGGAGCTCCCAGATACGCAGTATTTT. This chain uses TRBV4-2 with TRBJ2-3, with 8 bases lining up with TRBD2. CDR3 length equals 15 residues. With 8 bases clipped from V and 4 bases from J, the junction kept 11 bases outside the gene matches. Per germline, CDR1 LGHNA and CDR2 YNFKEQ.

The J gene is TRBJ2-1, the V gene TRBV5-1; D unresolved. Germline V gene lookup returns CDR1 SGHRS and CDR2 YFSETQ. Trimming pared 3 bases from V and 12 bases from J, leaving 13 bases between. The CDR3 contains 12 residues. The CDR3 bases are TGCGCCAGCAGCTCGCAACTGGGTGTGCAGTTCTTC. Protein product: CASSSQLGVQFF.

This clonotype was seen a few times. The genes are TRBV20-1 and TRBJ2-1; 7 bases are shared with TRBD2. V shed 1 base, J shed 4 bases, and the junction held 10 bases outside the gene matches. Per the germline V gene, CDR1 is DFQATT and CDR2 is SNEGSKA (reference sequence). The CDR3 is 16 amino acids. The CDR3 reads CSARVGAGVAYNEQFF. CDR3 coding DNA: TGCAGTGCTAGAGTCGGTGCGGGAGTCGCATACAATGAGCAGTTCTTC.

The genes are TRBV20-1 and TRBJ1-1; D gene ambiguous. The CDR3 runs to 16 residues. The germline V and J ends were trimmed by 3 bases and 0 bases, with 17 bases remaining between them. Germline CDR1 DFQATT, CDR2 SNEGSKA (reference sequence). The CDR3 protein is CSASTRERGLNTEAFF. The CDR3, as DNA: TGCAGTGCTAGTACGAGGGAGCGCGGGTTGAACACTGAAGCTTTCTTT.

The J gene is TRBJ1-4, the V gene TRBV7-9; D uncertain. V lost 2 bases and J 8 bases, leaving 12 bases between the germline ends. Germline loops: CDR1 SEHNR, CDR2 FQNEAQ (reference sequence). The CDR3 has 14 amino acids. CDR3 region: CASSLSIKDEKLFF. The DNA for the CDR3 is TGTGCCAGCAGCTTAAGCATTAAAGACGAAAAACTGTTTTTT.

This clonotype was detected only a few times. The rearrangement joins TRBV29-1 to TRBJ2-5; no clear D. This CDR3 has 14 residues. Germline lookup yields CDR1 SQVTM and CDR2 ANQGSEA. V lost 8 bases and J 1 base, leaving 17 bases between the germline ends. In nucleotides, the CDR3 is TGCAGCCTCCCTTCCGGGCCCAGCCAAGAGACCCAGTACTTC. It is translated as CSLPSGPSQETQYF.

In regard to this clonotype: The junction departs from germline at one end; a sequencing error may be responsible. CDR3 amino acids: CANSDTSGRADTQYF. CDR3 in DNA: TGTGCCAACAGCGATACTAGCGGGAGAGCAGATACGCAGTATTTT. This chain uses TRBV7-2 with TRBJ2-3; 11 positions match TRBD2. The CDR3 has 15 residues. The germline V gene encodes CDR1 SGHTA and CDR2 FQGNSA.

The chain employs TRBV20-1 and TRBJ2-7; TRBD1 is a possible D gene (5 bases). Germline CDR1 DFQATT, CDR2 SNEGSKA (reference sequence). The CDR3 runs 12 residues. Between the trimmed V and J ends, which lost 2 bases and 7 bases, there was a span of 12 bases. The CDR3 is CSARRTSDEQYF. Here the CDR3 DNA reads TGCAGTGCTAGAAGGACATCGGATGAGCAGTACTTC.

The chain couples TRBV10-3 to TRBJ2-1, with D possibly being TRBD2 (6 bases). Looked up from germline, CDR1 is ENHRY and CDR2 is SYGVKD. The V end was cut by 2 bases, the J end by 3 bases, with 8 bases between. The CDR3 runs 14 residues. CDR3 region: CAISEDSGYNEQFF. CDR3 nucleotide sequence: TGTGCCATCAGTGAGGATAGCGGCTACAATGAGCAGTTCTTC.

The V and J genes are TRBV3-1 and TRBJ2-1; D might be TRBD2 (6 bases). Trimming pared 3 bases from V and 0 bases from J, leaving 9 bases between. Germline-derived CDR1 and CDR2 are LGHDT and YNNKEL (reference sequence). The CDR3 is 15 amino acids. Here the CDR3 DNA reads TGTGCCAGCAGCCAGGCGGGAAGCTCCTACAATGAGCAGTTCTTC. This translates into CASSQAGSSYNEQFF.

This chain connects TRBV6-6 to TRBJ2-4; 8 nucleotides match TRBD1. CDR1 is MNHNY, CDR2 SVGAGI, per germline (reference sequence). Losses at the gene ends were 2 bases for V and 15 bases for J; bases not matched to a gene: 15. CDR3 length: 15 residues. CDR3 sequence reads: CASSYSGQGAKIGYF. The CDR3, as DNA: TGTGCCAGCAGTTACAGTGGGCAGGGGGCTAAGATTGGGTACTTC.

This clonotype was seen a single time. V and J are TRBV20-1 and TRBJ1-4; D is undetermined. The CDR3 loop spans 16 amino acids. Germline CDR1 and CDR2: DFQATT and SNEGSKA (reference sequence). Trimming left V 0 bases short and J 7 bases short, with 18 bases between. The CDR3 DNA reads TGCAGTGCTAGAGATTCCGGATTCCTGGAGGGTGAAAAACTGTTTTTT. It translates to CSARDSGFLEGEKLFF.

This chain connects TRBV7-6 to TRBJ2-5; TRBD2 matches 9 bases. The CDR3 is made up of 15 amino acids. V lost 3 bases and J lost 3; bases outside the gene matches: 5. CDR1 is SGHVS and CDR2 is FNYEAQ in the germline V gene. CDR3 residues: CASSFSGTSKETQYF. The CDR3 DNA reads TGTGCCAGCAGCTTCTCCGGGACTAGCAAAGAGACCCAGTACTTC.

This clonotype occurred many times. The chain employs TRBV29-1 and TRBJ2-7; D tentatively reads TRBD1 or TRBD2 (5 bases each). Germline values: CDR1 SQVTM, CDR2 ANQGSEA. The V and J ends lost 3 bases and 6 bases respectively, with 12 bases between them. This CDR3 contains 12 residues. This CDR3 is CSVDEGPGEQYF. CDR3 in DNA: TGCAGCGTTGATGAGGGACCGGGCGAGCAGTACTTC.

This clonotype was seen only a few times. The chain joins TRBV3-1 to TRBJ1-6; no definite D call. Germline V CDR1 and CDR2: LGHDT, YNNKEL (reference sequence). CDR3 length: 15 amino acids. Trimming took off 3 bases at V and 6 bases at J, with 12 bases between the two ends. CDR3 amino acids: CASSHLGQTNSPLHF. As DNA, the CDR3 is TGTGCCAGCAGCCATCTAGGGCAGACTAATTCACCCCTCCACTTT.

The genes are TRBV6-6 and TRBJ1-1; D is undetermined. The germline V and J ends were trimmed by 0 bases and 0 bases, with 8 bases remaining between them. The germline V gene encodes CDR1 MNHNY and CDR2 SVGAGI (reference sequence). The CDR3 runs to 15 residues. CDR3 nucleotides: TGTGCCAGCAGTTACTCAGAGGCGCTGAACACTGAAGCTTTCTTT. Amino acid sequence: CASSYSEALNTEAFF.

The sample holds a few counts of this clonotype. The chain combines TRBV11-1 with TRBJ2-3; D tentatively fits TRBD1 or TRBD2 (5 bases each). Looked up from germline, CDR1 is SGHAT and CDR2 is FQDESV (reference sequence). This CDR3 comprises 14 residues. Trimming shortened V by 3 bases and J by 1 base, and 8 bases separated the two germline ends. CDR3 amino acids: CASSFRGGTDTQYF. The CDR3 DNA reads as TGTGCCAGCAGCTTCCGAGGGGGCACAGATACGCAGTATTTT.

The CDR3 sequence: CASSPAPGGLTDTQYF. The DNA for the CDR3 is TGTGCCAGCAGCCCTGCCCCCGGGGGGCTTACCGATACGCAGTATTTT. The chain joins TRBV11-2 to TRBJ2-3; D may be TRBD2 (7 bases). Trimming removed 5 bases at V and 6 bases at J, with 21 bases between. This CDR3 has 16 amino acids. CDR1 is SGHAT and CDR2 is FQNNGV in the germline V gene.